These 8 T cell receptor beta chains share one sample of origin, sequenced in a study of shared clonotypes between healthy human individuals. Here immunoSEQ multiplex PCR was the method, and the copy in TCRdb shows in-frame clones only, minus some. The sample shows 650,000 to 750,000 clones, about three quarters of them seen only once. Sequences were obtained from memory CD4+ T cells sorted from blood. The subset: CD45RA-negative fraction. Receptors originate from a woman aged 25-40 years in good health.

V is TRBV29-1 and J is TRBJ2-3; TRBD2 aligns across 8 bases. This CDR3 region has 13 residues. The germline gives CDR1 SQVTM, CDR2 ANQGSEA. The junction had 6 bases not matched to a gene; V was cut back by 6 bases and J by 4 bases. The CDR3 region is CSVLTSVADTQYF. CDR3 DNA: TGCAGCGTGTTGACTAGCGTGGCAGATACGCAGTATTTT.

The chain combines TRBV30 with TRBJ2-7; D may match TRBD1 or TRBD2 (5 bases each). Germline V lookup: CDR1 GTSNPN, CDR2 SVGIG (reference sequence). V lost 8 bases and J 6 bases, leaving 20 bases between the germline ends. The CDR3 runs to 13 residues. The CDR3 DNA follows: TGTGCCCTCACCCCGGGACCCGGGGCCGAGCAGTACTTC. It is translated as CALTPGPGAEQYF. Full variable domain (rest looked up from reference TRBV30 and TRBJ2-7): SQTIHQWPATLVQPVGSPLSLECTVEGTSNPNLYWYRQAAGRGLQLLFYSVGIGQISSEVPQNLSASRPQDRQFILSSKKLLLSDSGFYLCALTPGPGAEQYFGPGTRLTVT.

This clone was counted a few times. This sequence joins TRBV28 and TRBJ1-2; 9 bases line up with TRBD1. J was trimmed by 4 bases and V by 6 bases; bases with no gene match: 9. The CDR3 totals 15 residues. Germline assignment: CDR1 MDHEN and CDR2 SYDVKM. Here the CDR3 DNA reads TGTGCCAGCAGAACCGGGACAGGGTCCCCCTATGGCTACACCTTC. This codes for CASRTGTGSPYGYTF.

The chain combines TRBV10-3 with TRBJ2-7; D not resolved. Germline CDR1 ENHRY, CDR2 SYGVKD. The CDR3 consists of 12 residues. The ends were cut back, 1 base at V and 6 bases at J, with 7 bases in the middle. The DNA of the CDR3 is TGTGCCATCAGTGAGTTGCTGGGCGAGCAGTACTTC. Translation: CAISELLGEQYF.

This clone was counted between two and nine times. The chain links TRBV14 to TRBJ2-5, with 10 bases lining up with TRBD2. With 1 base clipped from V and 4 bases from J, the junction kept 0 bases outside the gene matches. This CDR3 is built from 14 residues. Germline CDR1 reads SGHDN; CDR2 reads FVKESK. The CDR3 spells CASSQGLAGETQYF. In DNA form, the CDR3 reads TGTGCCAGCAGCCAAGGACTAGCGGGAGAGACCCAGTACTTC. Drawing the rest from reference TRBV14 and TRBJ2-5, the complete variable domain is EAGVTQFPSHSVIEKGQTVTLRCDPISGHDNLYWYRRVMGKEIKFLLHFVKESKQDESGMPNNRFLAERTGGTYSTLKVQPAELEDSGVYFCASSQGLAGETQYFGPGTRLLVL.

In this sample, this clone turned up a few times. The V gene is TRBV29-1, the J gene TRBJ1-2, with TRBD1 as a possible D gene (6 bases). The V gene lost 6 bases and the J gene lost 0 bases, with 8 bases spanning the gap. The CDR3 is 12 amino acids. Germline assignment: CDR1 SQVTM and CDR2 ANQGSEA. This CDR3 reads CSVDSSNYGYTF. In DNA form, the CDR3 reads TGCAGCGTGGACAGTTCTAACTATGGCTACACCTTC.

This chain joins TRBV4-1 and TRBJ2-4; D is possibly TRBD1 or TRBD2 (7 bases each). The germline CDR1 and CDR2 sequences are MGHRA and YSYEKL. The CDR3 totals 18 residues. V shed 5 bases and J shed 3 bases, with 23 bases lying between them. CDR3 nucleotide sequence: TGCGCCAGCAGCACACAGGGGTCGGGGACTAACAACAAAAACATTCAGTACTTC. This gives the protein CASSTQGSGTNNKNIQYF.

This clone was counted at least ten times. For the CDR3, the DNA is TGCGCCAGCAGCCCGGGGACGGAGAGCACCGGGGAGCTGTTTTTT. Amino acids: CASSPGTESTGELFF. The chain uses TRBV5-1 and TRBJ2-2; D could derive from TRBD1 or TRBD2 (5 bases each). Trimming took off 4 bases at V and 4 bases at J, with 14 bases between the two ends. Germline V gene data show CDR1 as SGHRS and CDR2 as YFSETQ. The CDR3 totals 15 residues.